This TCR beta chain was recovered during a study of blood T cell repertoires in COVID-19 (dated by TCRdb to 2020 to 2022). Turning to the overall study: The collaborator samples originated in the United States, Italy and Spain and spanned the acute and convalescent phases of COVID-19. The prospective study material was composed of cDNA or gDNA derived from T cells, B-cell-depleted T cells, or PBMCs. The dataset comprised deeply sampled blood TCRbeta repertoires from subjects exposed to, actively infected with, or recovered from COVID-19. The repertoires were made available in a free public database intended to serve as a resource for research on the immune response to SARS-CoV-2. The samples were drawn from two sources: the first 160 participants of the ongoing ImmuneRACE study, and 1,200 or so subjects contributed by 6 global collaborators. The sample metadata nearly always contained a de-identified subject ID, COVID-19 status, age in years and sex. Where available, HLA class I and class II types were taken from metadata supplied by the sample provider and were not determined by assay-based typing.

Participants in the prospective study were aged 18 to 89 years, lived in about two dozen United States geographic areas, and enrolled through a virtual design. In the prospective study, cohorts were assigned on the basis of participant-reported clinical history obtained from a screening survey and a study questionnaire. Recovered participants in ImmuneRACE Cohort 3 were defined as having two consecutive negative NP/OP PCR tests, clearance from a healthcare professional, or resolution of symptoms. In the prospective study, mobile phlebotomists collected whole blood, serum and a nasopharyngeal or oropharyngeal swab from each participant. Prospective study participants could optionally give additional blood draws and questionnaires over an approximately 2-month period. Prospective study blood samples were shipped either frozen or at room temperature before DNA extraction. The immunoSEQ Assay, a bias-controlled multiplex PCR, was used to amplify TCRbeta CDR3 regions from genomic DNA. Processing in the source paper ran as follows. The number of nucleated cells in each sample was estimated from the amplification of reference gene primers within the assay. To quantify the absolute abundance of each unique TCRbeta CDR3 rearrangement, sequence reads were collapsed and filtered. For each sample, productive Simpson clonality was calculated as the square root of Simpson's diversity index over productive rearrangements. Held by TCRdb, this immuneACCESS table contains in-frame sequences only and omits some clones. Under half of the omission traces to an unresolved V gene where checked; the cause of the rest is unknown. Clonal size and the V and J genes are those of that table, whereas D and trimming came from the DNA. Within this sample are roughly 250,000 clones, with just over 90% of them counted one time only. The ten largest clones take up approximately 2% of the sample.

Concerning this clone: The target of this receptor is not known. No base-level quality is on record; no much larger clone is a single base apart.

The paper as a whole reports these results and caveats: The quantity of clinical and demographic metadata differed by source and by participant and was supplied without curation.

CDR1 is given as SGHRS and CDR2 as YFSETQ, both from the germline V gene. The germline V and J ends show losses of 4 bases and 0 bases respectively, and no gene match explains 9 bases of the junction. The CDR3 runs 16 amino acids, cysteine and phenylalanine included. The only DNA kept is the CDR3, 48 bases in frame from the first base. Sequenced input: PBMCs or T cells enriched from blood (not recorded which). The source is a woman in her late teens or twenties who had recovered from COVID-19. The chain is encoded by TRBV5-1 joined to TRBJ1-1, with 7 bases in between that match TRBD1. The CDR3 amino acid sequence is: CASSLQTGMMNTEAFF. In nucleotide form, the sequence is TGCGCCAGCAGCCTCCAGACAGGGATGATGAACACTGAAGCTTTCTTT.